Listed below are T cell receptor beta chains from one sample, sequenced in a study of OX40 agonist ivuxolimab in advanced cancers. Sequencing was performed with immunoSEQ multiplex PCR; in TCRdb, only in-frame clones are kept and a portion is missing. The table records fewer than 13,000 clones, 60% to 85% of them present only once. This material consisted of CD4+ or CD8+ T cells sorted from blood, taken in a trial of the OX40 agonist ivuxolimab. The receptors come from an adult with an advanced solid tumor such as melanoma, head and neck, liver or kidney cancer. The CDR3 runs from the conserved cysteine through the conserved F or W. D genes are given only for firm matches. Expanded clones get a size class; other rows say once, few or many, or leave the size out.

len	j_gene	v_gene	d_gene	abundance	CDR3aa	CDR3nt
15	TRBJ2-5	TRBV28	TRBD2	NA	CASSWRTSSRETQYF	TGTGCCAGCAGTTGGCGGACTAGTAGTCGCGAGACCCAGTACTTC
15	TRBJ2-7	TRBV27	NA	NA	CASSLDAPGTYEQYF	TGTGCCAGCAGTTTAGATGCCCCTGGTACCTACGAGCAGTACTTC
18	TRBJ1-5	TRBV28	NA	NA	CASSFGSMGASSNQPQHF	TGTGCCAGCAGTTTCGGGTCTATGGGGGCGAGTAGCAATCAGCCCCAGCATTTT
14	TRBJ1-2	TRBV10-3	TRBD1	NA	CAISEPGQNYGYTF	TGTGCCATCAGTGAGCCGGGACAGAACTATGGCTACACCTTC
15	TRBJ1-6	TRBV19	NA	NA	CASSMGVRADSPLHF	TGTGCCAGTAGTATGGGTGTCAGAGCCGATTCACCCCTCCACTTT
15	TRBJ2-7	TRBV4-3	TRBD2	NA	CASSQGASGTYEQYF	TGCGCCAGCAGCCAAGGGGCTAGCGGGACCTACGAGCAGTACTTC
15	TRBJ2-3	TRBV27	NA	NA	CASSLLGGKVDTQYF	TGTGCCAGCAGTTTACTGGGGGGCAAGGTAGATACGCAGTATTTT
16	TRBJ2-1	TRBV28	TRBD1	NA	CASSAFHSGGNNEQFF	TGTGCCAGCAGCGCGTTCCATTCAGGGGGCAACAATGAGCAGTTCTTC
13	TRBJ1-1	TRBV5-1	TRBD1	NA	CASNRGGNTEAFF	TGCGCCAGCAACAGGGGGGGTAACACTGAAGCTTTCTTT
14	TRBJ2-3	TRBV15	NA	NA	CATSRGRGADTQYF	TGTGCCACCAGCAGAGGGAGGGGCGCAGATACGCAGTATTTT
15	TRBJ2-1	TRBV5-8	TRBD1	NA	CASSAGQGGSNEQFF	TGTGCCAGCAGCGCCGGACAGGGTGGGAGCAATGAGCAGTTCTTC
14	TRBJ2-3	TRBV6-1	NA	NA	CASEEGTATDTQYF	TGTGCCAGCGAGGAGGGGACAGCCACAGATACGCAGTATTTT
14	TRBJ1-1	TRBV5-1	NA	NA	CASSLMDGNTEAFF	TGCGCCAGCAGCTTGATGGACGGTAACACTGAAGCTTTCTTT
16	TRBJ2-1	TRBV7-9	TRBD2	NA	CASSLDSGESYNEQFF	TGTGCCAGCAGCTTAGACAGCGGGGAATCCTACAATGAGCAGTTCTTC
15	TRBJ1-5	TRBV18	TRBD1	NA	CASSPAGTGNQPQHF	TGTGCCAGCTCACCCGCCGGGACAGGGAATCAGCCCCAGCATTTT
15	TRBJ2-1	TRBV27	TRBD1	few	CASSLSGQGYNEQFF	TGTGCCAGCAGTTTATCGGGACAGGGCTACAATGAGCAGTTCTTC
16	TRBJ2-3	TRBV13	NA	NA	CASSLRGTGSTDTQYF	TGTGCCAGCAGCTTAAGGGGGACTGGTAGCACAGATACGCAGTATTTT
11	TRBJ2-7	TRBV29-1	NA	once	CSAGSLNEQYF	TGCAGCGCTGGGTCTCTCAACGAGCAGTACTTC
16	TRBJ2-6	TRBV27	NA	NA	CASSLRYGAGANVLTF	TGTGCCAGCAGCTTGAGGTATGGTGCTGGGGCCAACGTCCTGACTTTC
15	TRBJ2-3	TRBV9	TRBD2	NA	CASSASGRGADTQYF	TGTGCCAGCAGCGCCAGCGGGAGGGGTGCAGATACGCAGTATTTT
12	TRBJ2-1	TRBV7-9	NA	NA	CASSPLLNEQFF	TGTGCCAGCAGCCCTCTCCTCAATGAGCAGTTCTTC
15	TRBJ2-1	TRBV9	NA	NA	CASSVGRVVDNEQFF	TGTGCCAGCAGCGTAGGGCGAGTTGTGGACAATGAGCAGTTCTTC
15	TRBJ1-1	TRBV28	NA	NA	CASTSVRQLNTEAFF	TGTGCCAGCACCTCTGTTCGACAGTTGAACACTGAAGCTTTCTTT
13	TRBJ2-7	TRBV6-1	NA	large	CASSETSSYEQYF	TGTGCCAGCAGCGAGACAAGCTCCTACGAGCAGTACTTC
13	TRBJ1-1	TRBV6-5	TRBD1	NA	CASGQGGNTEAFF	TGTGCCAGTGGACAGGGAGGTAACACTGAAGCTTTCTTT
13	TRBJ2-1	TRBV27	NA	NA	CASSDTDTLEQFF	TGTGCCAGCAGTGATACGGACACGCTAGAGCAGTTCTTC
13	TRBJ2-3	TRBV30	TRBD2	NA	CASAGGYSDTQYF	TGTGCCTCCGCGGGAGGGTATTCCGATACGCAGTATTTT
11	TRBJ2-7	TRBV7-9	NA	few	CASKDLGEQYF	TGTGCCAGCAAGGATCTTGGCGAGCAGTACTTC
14	TRBJ2-5	TRBV28	TRBD2	few	CASGGLAGVETQYF	TGTGCCAGCGGAGGACTAGCGGGAGTCGAGACCCAGTACTTC
14	TRBJ1-5	TRBV7-9	TRBD1	NA	CASSPQGFGQPQHF	TGTGCCAGCAGCCCACAGGGGTTCGGGCAGCCCCAGCATTTT
11	TRBJ1-2	TRBV30	TRBD1	few	CAWTGGDGYTF	TGTGCCTGGACAGGGGGCGATGGCTACACCTTC